This T cell receptor (beta chain) is drawn from a study of Ad26.COV2.S vaccination and SARS-CoV-2 variants (dated by TCRdb to about 2021). Describing the broader study: Vaccine-arm donors came from COV1001, a multicentre, randomized, double-blind, placebo-controlled phase I-IIa trial of Ad26.COV2.S in healthy adults. Ad26.COV2.S was given intramuscularly at 5x10^10 or 1x10^11 viral particles, as a single shot or as two shots 56 days apart. TCRbeta repertoire sequencing was used to assess the specificity and breadth of SARS-CoV-2-reactive T cell receptors after Ad26.COV2.S vaccination. The TCR-sequenced set comprised around 30 samples: around 20 Ad26.COV2.S vaccine recipients, 5 placebo recipients and 8 SARS-CoV-2 convalescent individuals. Participants in the trial were split at random into five groups of five each, receiving low-dose or high-dose Ad26.COV2.S once or twice, or else placebo on both occasions. Investigators did not know the trial group allocation while performing experiments and assessing outcomes.

The immunoSEQ Assay was the method used to sequence TCRbeta CDR3 regions. After extraction, genomic DNA underwent amplification by bias-controlled multiplex PCR, followed by high-throughput sequencing. Per the original workflow: To quantify the absolute abundance of every unique TCRbeta CDR3 region, sequences were collapsed and filtered. T cell fraction was estimated by normalizing TCRbeta template counts to usable DNA, with usable DNA measured through amplification of reference genes found in all nucleated cells. Repertoire TCRs were annotated as SARS-CoV-2-specific when V gene, CDR3 amino acid sequence and J gene were exactly matched to a known reactive TCR set. MIRA supplied the reference SARS-CoV-2 TCR set, which was filtered for enrichment in COVID-19-positive ImmuneCODE repertoires so that public or cross-reactive TCRs were removed. Based on the MIRA antigens, annotated TCRs were further analysed at the level of specific ORF or position within ORF. Breadth was defined as the number of annotated unique rearrangements divided by the total number of unique productive rearrangements, and depth was defined as the summed frequency of the annotated unique rearrangements. Two-sided Wilcoxon rank-sum tests were used to compare TCR breadth between groups. TCRdb's version of the immuneACCESS table is confined to in-frame rearrangements and falls short of the full clone set. An unresolved V gene accounts for under half of the shortfall where checked; the remainder is of unknown origin. The DNA gave D and trimming, while V, J and clone size come from that table. For this sample there are about 420,000 clones; around 87% appear just once. The ten top clones hold 3.6% of the sample.

The investigation overall reported the following: The study lacked the statistical power to compare responses across vaccine doses or regimens. After vaccination, spike-specific CD8+ and CD4+ T cell responses were reported to show substantial breadth. Higher spike-specific TCR breadth was observed in Ad26.COV2.S recipients than in placebo recipients (P = 0.0014). Non-spike TCR breadth was comparable between vaccine and placebo recipients, consistent with the vaccine containing only spike. The authors noted that the TCR breadth and depth analyses may have underestimated total T cell responses.

What the treatment or condition label conveys for this sample: 15 to 20 received Ad26.COV2.S at low or high dose, single or two shots; several received placebo; per-sample allocation not given. For vaccine and placebo recipients, repertoires were sequenced using samples collected on day 63 after the first injection. Between 29 July and 7 August 2020, Cohort 1b enrolled about two dozen adults aged 18-55 years at one site in Boston, USA. Ad26.COV2.S was a replication-incompetent adenovirus type 26 vector that expressed a prefusion-stabilized SARS-CoV-2 spike protein derived from the original Wuhan strain. With regard to this clone: Its specific antigen is unknown. No base quality information exists; no much larger clone differs at one position.

This receptor was obtained from a person between 18 and 65 years old who received the Ad26.COV2.S COVID-19 vaccine or a placebo. Sequencing was performed on peripheral blood, taken in a trial of Ad26.COV2.S vaccine versus placebo.

The CDR3 amino acid sequence is: CASSYGGTSNQPQHF. The nucleotides read TGTGCCAGCAGCTACGGGGGCACGAGCAATCAGCCCCAGCATTTT. The V gene is TRBV28 and the J gene is TRBJ1-5; possibly the D gene is TRBD1, per 6 matching bases. V is pared back by 6 bases and J by 1 base, with 13 bases lying between the germline termini. The CDR1 and CDR2 encoded by the germline V gene are MDHEN and SYDVKM. From cysteine to phenylalanine, the CDR3 is 15 amino acids long. Only the CDR3 DNA is retained, 45 bases long and in frame from the first base. Beyond the CDR3, the reference TRBV28 and TRBJ1-5 genes provide the residues; the full variable domain reads: DVKVTQSSRYLVKRTGEKVFLECVQDMDHENMFWYRQDPGLGLRLIYFSYDVKMKEKGDIPEGYSVSREKKERFSLILESASTNQTSMYLCASSYGGTSNQPQHFGDGTRLSIL.